These 17 T cell receptor beta chains share one sample of origin, sequenced in a study of blood T cells in healthy people across ages. Primers used in a second PCR of roughly 7 to 11 cycles were a sample-barcoded 5' primer and a J-beta primer mix. TCRdb fed the 5' RACE reads into MiXCR, producing one record per CDR3 protein. The sample gives around 1,500,000 distinct CDR3 sequences, 40% to 50% of which show up once; 7.9% is in the top ten. Sequencing was performed on blood. The receptors derive from a woman aged 18-29 years in good health.

This rearrangement joins TRBV20-1 to TRBJ1-6; 10 bases agree with TRBD1. CDR3 length: 19 residues. CDR1 and CDR2 from the germline V gene are DFQATT and SNEGSKA (reference sequence). Germline trimming cut 3 bases from V and 0 bases from J; bases unmatched to any gene: 11. The CDR3 protein is CSARTVGQGLSSYNSPLHF. CDR3 sequence (DNA): TGCAGTGCTAGGACCGTGGGACAGGGGCTGAGCTCCTATAATTCACCCCTCCACTTT.

This sequence joins TRBV29-1 and TRBJ1-1; the match to TRBD1 covers 11 bases. CDR3 length equals 15 residues. Germline CDR1 and CDR2: SQVTM and ANQGSEA. V lost 3 bases, J lost 11 bases, and 14 bases stayed unmatched. CDR3 sequence: CSVDPLGQGALMAFF. In nucleotides, the CDR3 is TGCAGCGTTGACCCGCTTGGACAGGGGGCATTGATGGCTTTCTTT. The full variable domain, rest sourced from reference TRBV29-1 and TRBJ1-1, is SAVISQKPSRDICQRGTSLTIQCQVDSQVTMMFWYRQQPGQSLTLIATANQGSEATYESGFVIDKFPISRPNLTFSTLTVSNMSPEDSSIYLCSVDPLGQGALMAFFGQGTRLTVV.

This clonotype was counted a single time. This clone may be a read error of a much larger clone one base away. This rearrangement joins TRBV5-5 to TRBJ2-5; D call uncertain. The end of the DNA aligns better with TRBJ2-1, so the J call may be wrong. This CDR3 is 13 amino acids long. Per germline, CDR1 SGHKS and CDR2 YYEKEE (reference sequence). The chain's CDR3 is CASSLVAGETQFF. The CDR3 region has the DNA TGTGCCAGCAGCTTGGTAGCAGGCGAGACCCAGTTCTTC.

In its sample, this clonotype was seen many times. J is TRBJ2-3 and V is TRBV29-1; the match to TRBD2 covers 12 bases. Germline V gene sequence: CDR1 SQVTM, CDR2 ANQGSEA. CDR3 length equals 15 residues. After removal of 4 bases from V and 1 base from J, the junction contained 3 bases not matched to a gene. The CDR3 loop reads CSVASGGAGTDTQYF. The DNA of the CDR3 is TGCAGCGTTGCTAGCGGGGGGGCCGGCACAGATACGCAGTATTTT.

This clonotype was found a few times. This sequence joins TRBV4-1 and TRBJ2-1; the D gene is possibly TRBD2 (5 bases). Germline V gene sequence: CDR1 MGHRA, CDR2 YSYEKL. The V end was cut by 7 bases, the J end by 9 bases, with 16 bases between. The CDR3 runs 13 residues. The CDR3 sequence is CASTGSAGIEQFF. CDR3 coding DNA: TGCGCCAGCACGGGAAGCGCAGGAATTGAGCAGTTCTTC.

The chain joins TRBV9 to TRBJ2-1; possibly TRBD1 or TRBD2 for D (5 bases each). CDR3 length: 15 amino acids. Looked up from germline, CDR1 is SGDLS and CDR2 is YYNGEE. Trimming left V 0 bases short and J 4 bases short, with 11 bases between. The CDR3 loop reads CASSVEWGIYNEQFF. DNA for the CDR3: TGTGCCAGCAGCGTAGAGTGGGGGATTTACAATGAGCAGTTCTTC. Filled out from reference TRBV9 and TRBJ2-1, the complete variable domain reads DSGVTQTPKHLITATGQRVTLRCSPRSGDLSVYWYQQSLDQGLQFLIQYYNGEERAKGNILERFSAQQFPDLHSELNLSSLELGDSALYFCASSVEWGIYNEQFFGPGTRLTVL.

For the CDR3, the DNA is TGCAGTGCTCGCCGGAATGAGGGGGCGAATGAAAAACTGTTTTTT. It codes for CSARRNEGANEKLFF. The chain joins TRBV20-1 to TRBJ1-4; 7 nucleotides match TRBD1. V shed 5 bases, J shed 5 bases, and the junction held 11 bases outside the gene matches. The CDR3 loop spans 15 amino acids. CDR1 and CDR2 from the germline V gene are DFQATT and SNEGSKA (reference sequence).

CDR3 DNA sequence: TGTGCCAGCAGCCAAGATGACAGGGCCCACACCTTC. It specifies CASSQDDRAHTF. The chain employs TRBV3-1 and TRBJ1-2, with 7 bases identical to TRBD1. The CDR3 spans 12 residues. CDR1 is LGHDT and CDR2 is YNNKEL in the germline V gene (reference sequence). J was trimmed by 12 bases and V by 0 bases; bases with no gene match: 4. The full variable domain, rest sourced from reference TRBV3-1 and TRBJ1-2, is DTAVSQTPKYLVTQMGNDKSIKCEQNLGHDTMYWYKQDSKKFLKIMFSYNNKELIINETVPNRFSPKSPDKAHLNLHINSLELGDSAVYFCASSQDDRAHTFGSGTRLTVV.

A remark on this clonotype: Its ends do not fully match the called genes, so a read error is possible. The chain uses TRBV19 and TRBJ2-7, with 10 bases aligning to TRBD1. This CDR3 contains 17 residues. The germline CDR1 and CDR2 sequences are LNHDA and SQIVND (reference sequence). For the CDR3, the DNA is TGTGCTAGTAGCAGTAAAGTTCGGGGACAGGGGACCTACGAGCAGTACTTC. Protein: CASSSKVRGQGTYEQYF.

CDR3 protein: CASSDRVLDYGYTF. The CDR3 nucleotides read TGTGCCAGCAGCGACAGGGTTCTGGACTATGGCTACACCTTC. J is TRBJ1-2 and V is TRBV9, with D maybe TRBD1 (6 bases). The CDR3 sequence is 14 residues long. CDR1 is SGDLS and CDR2 is YYNGEE in the germline V gene. Trimming removed 3 bases from V and 3 bases from J, with 12 bases in between.

There are a few counts of this clonotype. The V gene is TRBV10-3, the J gene TRBJ2-2; TRBD1 is a possible D gene (6 bases). V dropped 7 bases and J dropped 1 base, with 10 bases sitting between them. The CDR3 consists of 14 residues. Germline CDR1 reads ENHRY; CDR2 reads SYGVKD. In DNA, the CDR3 is TGTGCCATCACAGGGACAAAGAACACCGGGGAGCTGTTTTTT. This translates into CAITGTKNTGELFF.

The rearrangement links TRBV12-3 or TRBV12-4 to TRBJ1-1; 7 bases align to TRBD1. The CDR3 runs 16 residues. The V and J ends lost 5 bases and 0 bases, in that order; junction bases with no gene match: 9. DNA of the CDR3: TGTGCCAGCAGTGAACCGGGACAGACACTGAACACTGAAGCTTTCTTT. Protein sequence: CASSEPGQTLNTEAFF.

This clonotype was counted a few times. The V and J genes are TRBV29-1 and TRBJ1-2, with D perhaps TRBD1 (5 bases). Germline values: CDR1 SQVTM, CDR2 ANQGSEA. This CDR3 contains 15 residues. Trimming stripped 4 bases from V and 0 bases from J, with 15 bases between. In DNA, the CDR3 is TGCAGCGTTGCCAGTCCAGGGAAGGCTAACTATGGCTACACCTTC. Its protein product is CSVASPGKANYGYTF.

This clonotype was seen a few times. The chain has TRBV6-1 and TRBJ2-7, with TRBD2 matching 12 bases. With V trimmed by 5 bases and J by 5 bases, 7 bases remained unmatched. The V gene's germline CDR1 is MNHNS and CDR2 SASEGT. The length of the CDR3 is 15 residues. CDR3 DNA: TGTGCCAGCAGTCTACCGACTAGCGGGAGTCACGAGCAGTACTTC. It translates to CASSLPTSGSHEQYF.

This clonotype was seen more than once but under ten times. The chain links TRBV14 to TRBJ1-1, with D possibly being TRBD1 (6 bases). Trimming shortened V by 3 bases and J by 1 base, and 12 bases separated the two germline ends. Germline-derived CDR1 and CDR2 are SGHDN and FVKESK. The CDR3 is made up of 15 amino acids. The CDR3 protein is CASSQTGTKNTEAFF. The CDR3 DNA is TGTGCCAGCAGCCAGACCGGGACAAAGAACACTGAAGCTTTCTTT.

The V gene is TRBV6-6, the J gene TRBJ2-7; 12 positions match TRBD2. With 6 bases clipped from V and 4 bases from J, the junction kept 10 bases outside the gene matches. The CDR3 is 16 residues long. The germline gives CDR1 MNHNY, CDR2 SVGAGI (reference sequence). The CDR3: CASSPRTSGGPYEQYF. The CDR3 DNA reads as TGTGCCAGCAGCCCACGCACTAGCGGGGGGCCGTACGAGCAGTACTTC.

This clonotype was counted ten times or more. The chain is built from TRBV29-1 and TRBJ2-1; no clear D. V dropped 3 bases and J dropped 5 bases, with 2 bases sitting between them. CDR3 size: 10 residues. CDR1 and CDR2 (germline): SQVTM, ANQGSEA. The CDR3 region has the DNA TGCAGCGTTGAGAACAATGAGCAGTTCTTC. Protein product: CSVENNEQFF.